This TCR beta chain comes out of a study of blood T cell repertoires in COVID-19. In the study overall: PBMCs, B-cell-depleted T cells, or T cells provided the cDNA or gDNA that made up the material.

The V gene's germline CDR1 is MNHEY and CDR2 SVGAGI. With 7 bases removed from V and 4 bases from J, the gap between germline ends came to 16 bases. The CDR3 sequence is 14 residues long. Methods used by the authors: Reference gene primer amplification yielded estimated nucleated cell counts. Profiled with immunoSEQ multiplex PCR; TCRdb holds only in-frame clones, not every one. V and J calls and clone size are given by that table; D and trimming were obtained from the DNA. In the table there are under 200,000 clones, roughly nine tenths of which are singletons. The rearrangement joins TRBV6-5 to TRBJ1-2, with D tentatively TRBD1 (5 bases). The material sequenced was peripheral blood. The clonotype was recovered from a man between 70 and 80 years old with active or convalescent COVID-19. CDR3 nucleotide sequence: TGTGCCAGCACCTCGACAGCAAAGGGCTATGGCTACACCTTC. This sequence encodes CASTSTAKGYGYTF.